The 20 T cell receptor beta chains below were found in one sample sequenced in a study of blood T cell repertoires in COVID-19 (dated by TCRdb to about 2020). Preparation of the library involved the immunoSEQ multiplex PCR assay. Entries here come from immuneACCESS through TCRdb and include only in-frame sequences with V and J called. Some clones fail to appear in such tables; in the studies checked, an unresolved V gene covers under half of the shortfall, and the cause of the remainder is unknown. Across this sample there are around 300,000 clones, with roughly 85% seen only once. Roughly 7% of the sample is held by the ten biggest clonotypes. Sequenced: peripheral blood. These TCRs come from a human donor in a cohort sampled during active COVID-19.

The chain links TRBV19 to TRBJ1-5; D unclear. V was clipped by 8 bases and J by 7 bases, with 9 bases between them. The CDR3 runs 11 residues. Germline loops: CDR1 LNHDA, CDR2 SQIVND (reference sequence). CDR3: CASGEGQPQHF. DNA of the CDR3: TGTGCCAGTGGAGAGGGCCAGCCCCAGCATTTT.

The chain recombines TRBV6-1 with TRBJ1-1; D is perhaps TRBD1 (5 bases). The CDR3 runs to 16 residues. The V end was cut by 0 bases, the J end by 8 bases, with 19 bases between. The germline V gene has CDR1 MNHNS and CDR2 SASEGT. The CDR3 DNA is TGTGCCAGCAGTGAAGCTGCCTCGACAGAGCTGATAGAAGCTTTCTTT. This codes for CASSEAASTELIEAFF.

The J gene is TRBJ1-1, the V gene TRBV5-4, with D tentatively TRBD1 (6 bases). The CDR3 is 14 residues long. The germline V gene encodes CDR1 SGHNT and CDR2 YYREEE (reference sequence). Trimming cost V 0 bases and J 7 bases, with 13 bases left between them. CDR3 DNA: TGTGCCAGCAGCTTGGGGGGAAACAGGGTTGAAGCTTTCTTT. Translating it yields CASSLGGNRVEAFF.

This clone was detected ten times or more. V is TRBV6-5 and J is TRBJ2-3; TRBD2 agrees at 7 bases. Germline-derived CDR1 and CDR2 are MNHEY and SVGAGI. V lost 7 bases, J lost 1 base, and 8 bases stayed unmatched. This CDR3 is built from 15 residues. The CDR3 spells CASTPGGRGTDTQYF. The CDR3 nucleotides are TGTGCCAGCACTCCCGGGGGGAGGGGCACAGATACGCAGTATTTT.

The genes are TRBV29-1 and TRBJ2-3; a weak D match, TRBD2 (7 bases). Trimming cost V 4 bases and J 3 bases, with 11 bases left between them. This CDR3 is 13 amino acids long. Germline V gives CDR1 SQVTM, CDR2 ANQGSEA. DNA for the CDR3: TGCAGCGTTGCGGGGGGCGCGACAGATACGCAGTATTTT. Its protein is CSVAGGATDTQYF.

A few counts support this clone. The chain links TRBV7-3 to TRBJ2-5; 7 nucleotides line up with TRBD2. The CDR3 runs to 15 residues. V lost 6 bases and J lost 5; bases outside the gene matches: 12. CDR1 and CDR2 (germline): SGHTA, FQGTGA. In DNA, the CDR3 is TGTGCCAGCAGTCAAGCGGGGCTTGCGACGGAGACCCAGTACTTC. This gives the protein CASSQAGLATETQYF.

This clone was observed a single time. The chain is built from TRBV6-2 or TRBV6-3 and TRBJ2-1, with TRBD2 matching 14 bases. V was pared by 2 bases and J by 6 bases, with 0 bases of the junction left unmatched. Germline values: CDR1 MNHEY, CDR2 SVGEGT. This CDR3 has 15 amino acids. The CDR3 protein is CASSYGTSGGNEQFF. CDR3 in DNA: TGTGCCAGCAGTTACGGGACTAGCGGGGGCAATGAGCAGTTCTTC.

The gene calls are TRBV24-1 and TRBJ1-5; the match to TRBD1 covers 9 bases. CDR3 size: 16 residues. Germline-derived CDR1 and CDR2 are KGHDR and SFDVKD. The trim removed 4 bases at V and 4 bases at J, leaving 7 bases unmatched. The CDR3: CATSEAGTGKNQPQHF. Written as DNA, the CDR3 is TGTGCCACCAGTGAGGCCGGGACAGGGAAAAATCAGCCCCAGCATTTT.

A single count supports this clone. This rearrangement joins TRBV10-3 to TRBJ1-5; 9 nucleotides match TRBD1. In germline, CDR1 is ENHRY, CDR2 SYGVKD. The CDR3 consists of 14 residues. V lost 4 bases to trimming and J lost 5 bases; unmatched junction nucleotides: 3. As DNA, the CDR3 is TGTGCCATCAGTGTTGGGGACAGGGATCAGCCCCAGCATTTT. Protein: CAISVGDRDQPQHF.

Here the CDR3 DNA reads TGTGCCTCCAAGCGGGGGGGGACGATCGATACGCAGTATTTT. It specifies CASKRGGTIDTQYF. This chain links TRBV30 with TRBJ2-3; 10 positions agree with TRBD2. CDR3 length: 14 amino acids. J gave up 6 bases and V 7 bases, and 10 bases lay outside the gene matches. Germline CDR1 is GTSNPN and CDR2 is SVGIG (reference sequence).

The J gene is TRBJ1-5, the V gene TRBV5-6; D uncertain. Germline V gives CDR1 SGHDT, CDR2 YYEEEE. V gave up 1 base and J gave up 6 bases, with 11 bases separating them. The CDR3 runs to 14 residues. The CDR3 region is CASSLLRVRQPQHF. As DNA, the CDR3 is TGTGCCAGCAGCTTGCTTCGGGTGCGTCAGCCCCAGCATTTT.

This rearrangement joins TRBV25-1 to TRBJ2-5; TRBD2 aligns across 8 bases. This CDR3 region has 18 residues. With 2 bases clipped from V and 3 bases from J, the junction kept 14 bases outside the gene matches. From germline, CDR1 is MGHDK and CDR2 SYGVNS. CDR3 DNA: TGTGCCAGCAGTGAAAGGCGGGACAAAACTAGCGGAAAAGAGACCCAGTACTTC. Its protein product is CASSERRDKTSGKETQYF.

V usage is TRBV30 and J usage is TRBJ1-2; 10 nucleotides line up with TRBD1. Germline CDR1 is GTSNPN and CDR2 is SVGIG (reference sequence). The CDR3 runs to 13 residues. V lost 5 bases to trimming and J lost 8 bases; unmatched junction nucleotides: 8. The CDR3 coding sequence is TGTGCCTGGGTTGCCGGGACAGGGGAAGGCTACACCTTC. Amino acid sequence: CAWVAGTGEGYTF.

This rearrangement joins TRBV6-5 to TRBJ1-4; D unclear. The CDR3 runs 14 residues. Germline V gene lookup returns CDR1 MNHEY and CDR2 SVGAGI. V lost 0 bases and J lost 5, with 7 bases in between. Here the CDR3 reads CASSYSERNEKLFF. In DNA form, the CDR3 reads TGTGCCAGCAGTTACTCCGAACGGAATGAAAAACTGTTTTTT.

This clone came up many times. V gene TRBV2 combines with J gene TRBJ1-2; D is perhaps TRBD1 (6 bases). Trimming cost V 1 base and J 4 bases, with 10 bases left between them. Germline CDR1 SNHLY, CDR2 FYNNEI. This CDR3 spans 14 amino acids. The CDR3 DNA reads TGTGCCAGCAGTGAAGGAGACAGGCTCTATGGCTACACCTTC. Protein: CASSEGDRLYGYTF.

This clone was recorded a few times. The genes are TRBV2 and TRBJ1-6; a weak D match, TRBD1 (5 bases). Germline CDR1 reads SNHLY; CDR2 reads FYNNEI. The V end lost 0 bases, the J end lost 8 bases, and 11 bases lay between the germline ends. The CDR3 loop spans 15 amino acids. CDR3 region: CASSEAAGNYSPLHF. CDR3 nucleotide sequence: TGTGCCAGCAGTGAAGCCGCAGGGAATTATTCACCCCTCCACTTT.

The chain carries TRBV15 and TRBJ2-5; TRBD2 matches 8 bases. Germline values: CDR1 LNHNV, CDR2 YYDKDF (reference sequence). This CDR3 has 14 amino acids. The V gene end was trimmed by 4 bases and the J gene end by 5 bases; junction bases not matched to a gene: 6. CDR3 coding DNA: TGTGCCACCAGCATGCGGGGGGCACGGGAGACCCAGTACTTC. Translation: CATSMRGARETQYF.

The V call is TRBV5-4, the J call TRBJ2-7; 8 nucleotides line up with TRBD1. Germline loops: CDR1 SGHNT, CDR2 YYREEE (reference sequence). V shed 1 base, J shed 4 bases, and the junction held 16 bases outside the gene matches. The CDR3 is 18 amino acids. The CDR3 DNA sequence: TGTGCCAGCAGCTTGAGGAGTGGGGAGTGGACAGGGCGGTACGAGCAGTACTTC. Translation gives CASSLRSGEWTGRYEQYF.

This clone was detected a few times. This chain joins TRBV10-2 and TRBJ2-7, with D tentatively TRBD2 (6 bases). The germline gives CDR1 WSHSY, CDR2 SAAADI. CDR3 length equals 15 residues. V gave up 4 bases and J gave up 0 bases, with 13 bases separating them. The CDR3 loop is CASSVGGADSYEQYF. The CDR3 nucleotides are TGCGCCAGCAGTGTTGGAGGGGCCGACTCCTACGAGCAGTACTTC.

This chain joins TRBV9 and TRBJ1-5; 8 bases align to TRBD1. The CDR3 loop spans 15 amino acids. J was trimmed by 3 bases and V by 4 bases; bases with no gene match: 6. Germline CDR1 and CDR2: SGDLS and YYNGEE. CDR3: CASSTDRGPNQPQHF. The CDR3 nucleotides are TGTGCCAGCAGCACCGACAGGGGTCCCAATCAGCCCCAGCATTTT.